The 14 T cell receptor beta chains below all came from one sample that was sequenced in a study of blood T cell repertoires in COVID-19. The assay was immunoSEQ multiplex PCR, and TCRdb's table has in-frame clones only and misses some. This table holds about 250,000 clones, 75% to 90% found once. The sample comprised PBMCs or T cells enriched from blood (not recorded which). The receptors were sampled from a woman between 18 and 29 years old who had recovered from COVID-19.

V gene TRBV28 combines with J gene TRBJ1-2; the D gene is possibly TRBD1 (6 bases). Germline values: CDR1 MDHEN, CDR2 SYDVKM. The V gene lost 6 bases and the J gene lost 5 bases, with 16 bases spanning the gap. CDR3 length: 14 residues. DNA for the CDR3: TGTGCCAGCAGCCTGGACAGCGCCTCATATGGCTACACCTTC. Protein: CASSLDSASYGYTF.

To note about this clone: The germline gene is not matched at one end of the junction; a read error may be the cause. The chain has TRBV7-2 and TRBJ2-7, with D perhaps TRBD1 (6 bases). The CDR3 has 15 amino acids. The germline gives CDR1 SGHTA, CDR2 FQGNSA. CDR3 DNA sequence: TGTGCCAGCAGCATAGCTCCGACAGGCGTCTACGAGCAGTACTTC. It translates to CASSIAPTGVYEQYF. Variable domain in full (rest from reference TRBV7-2 and TRBJ2-7): GAGVSQSPSNKVTEKGKDVELRCDPISGHTALYWYRQSLGQGLEFLIYFQGNSAPDKSGLPSDRFSAERTGGSVSTLTIQRTQQEDSAVYLCASSIAPTGVYEQYFGPGTRLTVT.

The chain combines TRBV10-2 with TRBJ1-2, with a tentative D call TRBD1 (5 bases). Looked up from germline, CDR1 is WSHSY and CDR2 is SAAADI. This CDR3 comprises 14 residues. The V gene lost 3 bases and the J gene lost 4 bases, with 12 bases spanning the gap. CDR3: CASSDPGGTYGYTF. DNA for the CDR3: TGCGCCAGCAGTGACCCAGGAGGGACCTATGGCTACACCTTC.

This clone is a singleton in its sample. The chain's CDR3 is CASSYTTGQYGYGYTF. DNA of the CDR3: TGTGCCAGCAGTTACACTACGGGACAGTACGGCTATGGCTACACCTTC. The V gene is TRBV6-5, the J gene TRBJ1-2; 7 nucleotides match TRBD1. CDR1 and CDR2 from the germline V gene are MNHEY and SVGAGI. This CDR3 has 16 amino acids. V was pared by 2 bases and J by 4 bases, with 10 bases of the junction left unmatched.

This clone has more than one count but fewer than ten. This chain links TRBV2 with TRBJ2-7, with D uncertain. V was shortened by 6 bases and J by 4 bases, with 7 bases between the two germline ends. CDR1 and CDR2 from the germline V gene are SNHLY and FYNNEI. This CDR3 region has 11 residues. The CDR3 region is CASSLTYEQYF. In DNA, the CDR3 is TGTGCCAGCAGCCTGACTTACGAGCAGTACTTC.

There are many counts of this clone. This sequence joins TRBV1 and TRBJ1-2; TRBD1 is taken as the D call from the table, unchecked against the DNA. TRBV1 is deemed a pseudogene. The CDR3 extends over 14 amino acids. CDR3 bases: TGCACCAGCAGCGCCCGACAGGGGTCCTATGGCTACACCTTC. As protein: CTSSARQGSYGYTF.

This chain links TRBV7-9 with TRBJ2-7; 8 bases are a match to TRBD1. The germline gives CDR1 SEHNR, CDR2 FQNEAQ (reference sequence). V was pared by 5 bases and J by 3 bases, with 21 bases of the junction left unmatched. The CDR3 contains 19 residues. The CDR3 DNA is TGTGCCAGCAGCACAATAGAGGTAGGGGTCGGGACAGGAGTCTACGAGCAGTACTTC. It encodes CASSTIEVGVGTGVYEQYF.

This chain connects TRBV7-9 to TRBJ1-6; D might be TRBD1 (5 bases). The CDR3 consists of 13 residues. Germline-derived CDR1 and CDR2 are SEHNR and FQNEAQ (reference sequence). Trimming took off 2 bases at V and 9 bases at J, with 8 bases between the two ends. The CDR3 bases are TGTGCCAGCAGCTTATATCAGGGTTCACCCCTCCACTTT. This sequence encodes CASSLYQGSPLHF.

This sequence joins TRBV6-1 and TRBJ2-7; 9 nucleotides agree with TRBD1. The trim removed 4 bases at V and 0 bases at J, leaving 10 bases unmatched. This CDR3 has 17 residues. Germline V gene data show CDR1 as MNHNS and CDR2 as SASEGT. CDR3 nucleotides: TGTGCCAGCAGTGGGCCTAGACAGGGGGGGAGCTCCTACGAGCAGTACTTC. Protein: CASSGPRQGGSSYEQYF.

The DNA of the CDR3 is TGTGCCAGCAGCGCCGGGACTAGCGGTTTCGGAGAGACCCAGTACTTC. It specifies CASSAGTSGFGETQYF. The chain links TRBV9 to TRBJ2-5; 11 bases are shared with TRBD2. V was clipped by 3 bases and J by 4 bases; unmatched bases: 8. CDR3 size: 16 residues. The germline V gene encodes CDR1 SGDLS and CDR2 YYNGEE.

CDR3 bases: TGTGCCAGCAGTTTCATAGGGGGCACTGAAGCTTTCTTT. Amino acid sequence: CASSFIGGTEAFF. The chain links TRBV28 to TRBJ1-1, with D tentatively TRBD1 (6 bases). V shed 3 bases and J shed 4 bases, with 9 bases lying between them. CDR1 is MDHEN and CDR2 is SYDVKM in the germline V gene. The CDR3 length is 13 residues.

This clone was detected only once. The V gene is TRBV19, the J gene TRBJ1-2; D uncertain. Per the germline V gene, CDR1 is LNHDA and CDR2 is SQIVND (reference sequence). V lost 4 bases and J 4 bases, leaving 16 bases between the germline ends. The CDR3 loop spans 15 amino acids. CDR3 sequence reads: CASSTPAGLGYGYTF. DNA of the CDR3: TGTGCCAGTAGTACCCCCGCAGGTCTCGGCTATGGCTACACCTTC.

The chain has TRBV11-2 and TRBJ1-2, with D perhaps TRBD1 (5 bases). Germline assignment: CDR1 SGHAT and CDR2 FQNNGV. CDR3 length equals 12 residues. Trimming left V 8 bases short and J 5 bases short, with 12 bases between. CDR3 nucleotides: TGTGCCAGCGGACGGCAGGGATATGGCTACACCTTC. Translated: CASGRQGYGYTF. Full variable domain (remainder filled in from reference TRBV11-2 and TRBJ1-2): EAGVAQSPRYKIIEKRQSVAFWCNPISGHATLYWYQQILGQGPKLLIQFQNNGVVDDSQLPKDRFSAERLKGVDSTLKIQPAKLEDSAVYLCASGRQGYGYTFGSGTRLTVV.

The V gene is TRBV27, the J gene TRBJ1-5; 9 positions agree with TRBD1. This CDR3 comprises 14 residues. Germline assignment: CDR1 MNHEY and CDR2 SMNVEV (reference sequence). With 5 bases clipped from V and 4 bases from J, the junction kept 3 bases outside the gene matches. In nucleotides, the CDR3 is TGTGCCAGCAGTCCCGACAGGGGGAATCAGCCCCAGCATTTT. This translates into CASSPDRGNQPQHF.